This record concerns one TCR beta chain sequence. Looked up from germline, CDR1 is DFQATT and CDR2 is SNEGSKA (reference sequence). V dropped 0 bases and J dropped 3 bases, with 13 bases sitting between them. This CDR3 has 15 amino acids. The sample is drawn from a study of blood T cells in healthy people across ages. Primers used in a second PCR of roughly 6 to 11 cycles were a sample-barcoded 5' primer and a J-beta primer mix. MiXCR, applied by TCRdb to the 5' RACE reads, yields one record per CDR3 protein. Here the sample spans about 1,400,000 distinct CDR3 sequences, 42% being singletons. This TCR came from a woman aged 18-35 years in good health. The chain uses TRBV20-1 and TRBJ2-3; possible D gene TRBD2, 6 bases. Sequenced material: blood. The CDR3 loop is CSARETTGRTDTQYF. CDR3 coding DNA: TGCAGTGCTAGAGAGACCACCGGGAGAACAGATACGCAGTATTTT.